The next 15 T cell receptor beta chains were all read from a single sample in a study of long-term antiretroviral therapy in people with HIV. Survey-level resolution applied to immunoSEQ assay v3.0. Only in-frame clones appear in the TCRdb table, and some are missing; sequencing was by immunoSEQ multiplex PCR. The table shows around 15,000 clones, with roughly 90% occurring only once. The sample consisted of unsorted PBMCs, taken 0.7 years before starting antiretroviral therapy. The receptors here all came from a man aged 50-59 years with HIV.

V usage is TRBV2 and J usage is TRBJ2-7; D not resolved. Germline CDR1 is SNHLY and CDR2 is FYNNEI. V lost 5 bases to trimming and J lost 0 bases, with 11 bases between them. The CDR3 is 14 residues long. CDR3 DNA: TGTGCCAGCAGTTCGGACCGGCTCTCCTACGAGCAGTACTTC. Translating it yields CASSSDRLSYEQYF.

CDR3 loop: CASRQEPGNTIYF. CDR3 nucleotides: TGTGCCAGCAGACAGGAACCCGGGAACACCATATATTTT. J is TRBJ1-3 and V is TRBV6-5; D might be TRBD1 (5 bases). The germline gives CDR1 MNHEY, CDR2 SVGAGI. V was pared by 6 bases and J by 7 bases, with 13 bases between. CDR3 length equals 13 residues.

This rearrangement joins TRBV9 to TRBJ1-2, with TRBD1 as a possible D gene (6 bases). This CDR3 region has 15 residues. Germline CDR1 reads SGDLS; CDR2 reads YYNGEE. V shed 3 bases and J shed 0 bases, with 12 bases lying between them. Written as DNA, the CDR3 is TGTGCCAGCAGCGCCGGGACACGAGCTAACTATGGCTACACCTTC. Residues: CASSAGTRANYGYTF.

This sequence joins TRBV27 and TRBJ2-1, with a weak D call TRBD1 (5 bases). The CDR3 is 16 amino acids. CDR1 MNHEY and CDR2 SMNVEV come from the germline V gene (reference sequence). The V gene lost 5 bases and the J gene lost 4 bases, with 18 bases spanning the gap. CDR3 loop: CASSITDSGIYNEQFF. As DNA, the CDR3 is TGTGCCAGCAGTATCACCGACTCAGGGATATACAATGAGCAGTTCTTC.

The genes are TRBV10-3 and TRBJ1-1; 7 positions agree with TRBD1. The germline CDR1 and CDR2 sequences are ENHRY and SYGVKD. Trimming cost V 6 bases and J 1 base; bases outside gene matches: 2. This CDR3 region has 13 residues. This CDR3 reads CAISGQENTEAFF. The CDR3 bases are TGTGCCATCAGCGGACAGGAGAACACTGAAGCTTTCTTT.

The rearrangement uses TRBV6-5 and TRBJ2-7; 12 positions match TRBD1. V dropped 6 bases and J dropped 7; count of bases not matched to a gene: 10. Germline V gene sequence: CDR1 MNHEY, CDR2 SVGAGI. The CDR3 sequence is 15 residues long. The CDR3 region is CASRRPGQGAREQYF. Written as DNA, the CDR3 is TGTGCCAGCAGGCGACCGGGACAGGGGGCGCGAGAGCAGTACTTC.

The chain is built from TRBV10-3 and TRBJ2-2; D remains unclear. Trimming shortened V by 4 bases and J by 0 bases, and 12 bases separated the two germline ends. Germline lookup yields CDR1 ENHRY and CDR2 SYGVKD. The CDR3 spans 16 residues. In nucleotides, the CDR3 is TGTGCCATCAGTGCTCACAGCCAAACGAACACCGGGGAGCTGTTTTTT. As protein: CAISAHSQTNTGELFF.

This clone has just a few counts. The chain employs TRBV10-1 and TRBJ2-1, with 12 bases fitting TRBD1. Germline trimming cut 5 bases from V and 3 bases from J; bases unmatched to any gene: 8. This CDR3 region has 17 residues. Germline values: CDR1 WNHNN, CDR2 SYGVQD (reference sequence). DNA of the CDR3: TGCGCCAGCAGTTTGGGACAGGGGGCGGCAAGCTACAATGAGCAGTTCTTC. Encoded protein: CASSLGQGAASYNEQFF.

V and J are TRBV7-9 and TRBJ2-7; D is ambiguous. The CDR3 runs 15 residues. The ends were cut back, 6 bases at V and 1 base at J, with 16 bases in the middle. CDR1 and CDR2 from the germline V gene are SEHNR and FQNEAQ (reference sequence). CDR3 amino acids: CASSPSAGASYEQYF. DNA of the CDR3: TGTGCCAGCAGTCCCTCGGCAGGAGCTTCCTACGAGCAGTACTTC.

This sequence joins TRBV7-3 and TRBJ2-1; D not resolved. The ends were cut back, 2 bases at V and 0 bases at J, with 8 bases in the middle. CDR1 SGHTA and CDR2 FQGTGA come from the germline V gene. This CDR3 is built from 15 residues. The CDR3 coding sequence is TGTGCCAGCAGCTTAGGTCCCAGCTCCTACAATGAGCAGTTCTTC. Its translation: CASSLGPSSYNEQFF.

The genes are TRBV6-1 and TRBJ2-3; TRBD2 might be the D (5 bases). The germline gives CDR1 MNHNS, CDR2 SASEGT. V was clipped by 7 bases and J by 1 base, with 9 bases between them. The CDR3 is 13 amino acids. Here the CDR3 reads CASKDLRTDTQYF. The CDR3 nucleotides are TGTGCCAGCAAGGACTTACGCACAGATACGCAGTATTTT.

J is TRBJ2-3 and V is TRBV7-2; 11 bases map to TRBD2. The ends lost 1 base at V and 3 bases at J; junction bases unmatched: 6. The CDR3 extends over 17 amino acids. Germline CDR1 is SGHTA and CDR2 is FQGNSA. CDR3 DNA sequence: TGTGCCAGCAGCTTAGGCTATCTAGCGGGAGGTACAGATACGCAGTATTTT. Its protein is CASSLGYLAGGTDTQYF.

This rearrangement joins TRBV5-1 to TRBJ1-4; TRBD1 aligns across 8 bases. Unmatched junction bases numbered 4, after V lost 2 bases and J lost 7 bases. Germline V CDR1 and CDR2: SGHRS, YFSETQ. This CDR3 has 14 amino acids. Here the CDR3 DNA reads TGCGCCAGCAGCTTTTCAGGGGGCTCTGAAAAACTGTTTTTT. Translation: CASSFSGGSEKLFF.

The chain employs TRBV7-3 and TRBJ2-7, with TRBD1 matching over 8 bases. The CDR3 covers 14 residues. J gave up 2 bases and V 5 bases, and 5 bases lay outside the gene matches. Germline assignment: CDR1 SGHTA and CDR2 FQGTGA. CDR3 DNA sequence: TGTGCCAGCAGCCCGACAGGGGATCCCTACGAGCAGTACTTC. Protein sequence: CASSPTGDPYEQYF.

CDR3 protein: CVTRAAYGYTF. The DNA of the CDR3 is TGTGTTACCCGGGCGGCCTATGGCTACACCTTC. The gene calls are TRBV6-6 and TRBJ1-2; D uncertain. CDR1 is MNHNY, CDR2 SVGAGI, per germline (reference sequence). This CDR3 is 11 amino acids long.